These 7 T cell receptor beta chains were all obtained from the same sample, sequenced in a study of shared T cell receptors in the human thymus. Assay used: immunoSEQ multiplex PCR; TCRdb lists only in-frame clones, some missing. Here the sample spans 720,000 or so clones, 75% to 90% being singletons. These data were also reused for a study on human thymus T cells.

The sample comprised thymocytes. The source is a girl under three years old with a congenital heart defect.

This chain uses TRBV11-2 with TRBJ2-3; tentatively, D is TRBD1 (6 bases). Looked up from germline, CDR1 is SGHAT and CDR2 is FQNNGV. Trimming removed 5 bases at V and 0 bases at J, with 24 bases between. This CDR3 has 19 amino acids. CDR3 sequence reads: CASSPPGADRTPSTDTQYF. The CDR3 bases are TGTGCCAGCAGCCCCCCCGGGGCGGACAGAACTCCTAGCACAGATACGCAGTATTTT.

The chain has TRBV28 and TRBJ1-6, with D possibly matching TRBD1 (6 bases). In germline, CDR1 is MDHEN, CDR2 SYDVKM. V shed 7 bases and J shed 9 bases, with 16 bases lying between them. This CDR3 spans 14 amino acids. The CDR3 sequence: CASTTGIGASPLHF. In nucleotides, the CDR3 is TGTGCCAGCACGACAGGTATCGGGGCTTCACCCCTCCACTTT.

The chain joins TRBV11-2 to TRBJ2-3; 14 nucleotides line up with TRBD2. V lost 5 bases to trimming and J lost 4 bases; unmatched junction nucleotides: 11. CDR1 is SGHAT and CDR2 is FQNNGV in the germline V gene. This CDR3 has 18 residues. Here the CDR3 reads CASSPGTSGGPVADTQYF. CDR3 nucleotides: TGTGCCAGCAGCCCCGGGACTAGCGGGGGTCCCGTCGCAGATACGCAGTATTTT.

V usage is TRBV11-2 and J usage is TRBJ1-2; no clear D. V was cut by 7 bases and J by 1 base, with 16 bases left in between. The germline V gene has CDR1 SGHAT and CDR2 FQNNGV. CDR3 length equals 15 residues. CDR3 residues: CASNHLSGDNYGYTF. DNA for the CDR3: TGTGCCAGCAATCACCTATCCGGAGATAACTATGGCTACACCTTC. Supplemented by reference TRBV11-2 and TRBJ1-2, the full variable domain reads EAGVAQSPRYKIIEKRQSVAFWCNPISGHATLYWYQQILGQGPKLLIQFQNNGVVDDSQLPKDRFSAERLKGVDSTLKIQPAKLEDSAVYLCASNHLSGDNYGYTFGSGTRLTVV.

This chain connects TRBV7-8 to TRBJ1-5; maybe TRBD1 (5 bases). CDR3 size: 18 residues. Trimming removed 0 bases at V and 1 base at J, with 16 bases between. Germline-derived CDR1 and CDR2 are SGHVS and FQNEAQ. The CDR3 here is CASSLAPQGTLSNQPQHF. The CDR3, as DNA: TGTGCCAGCAGCTTAGCGCCCCAGGGTACTTTAAGCAATCAGCCCCAGCATTTT.

CDR3 region: CASSLGQESEAFF. CDR3 nucleotide sequence: TGTGCCAGCAGTTTAGGACAGGAGTCTGAAGCTTTCTTT. This chain connects TRBV27 to TRBJ1-1; TRBD1 matches at 7 bases. V gave up 2 bases and J gave up 6 bases; unmatched junction bases: 3. Germline lookup yields CDR1 MNHEY and CDR2 SMNVEV (reference sequence). This CDR3 has 13 residues.

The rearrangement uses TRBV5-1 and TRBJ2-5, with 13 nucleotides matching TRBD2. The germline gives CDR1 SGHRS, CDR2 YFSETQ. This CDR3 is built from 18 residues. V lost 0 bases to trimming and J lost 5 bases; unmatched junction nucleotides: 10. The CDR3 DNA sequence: TGCGCCAGCAGCTTGGATCGCCAGGGACTAGCGGGGCGGGAGACCCAGTACTTC. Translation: CASSLDRQGLAGRETQYF.